This TCR beta chain was profiled in a study of blood T cell repertoires in COVID-19. Study-wide context: Samples of COVID-19 (acute and convalescent) were obtained from the United States, Italy and Spain. PBMCs, B-cell-depleted T cells, or T cells provided the cDNA or gDNA that made up the material.

This clone was counted once. Per the original data handling: Estimated nucleated cell counts came from reference gene primer amplification. Generated by immunoSEQ multiplex PCR, the TCRdb table keeps only in-frame clones and is missing some. The V and J calls and the clone size are those of that table, but D and trimming were determined from the DNA. Here the sample spans a few hundred thousand clones, more than 65% being singletons. Germline V CDR1 and CDR2: SNHLY, FYNNEI. The CDR3 is 14 residues long. Trimming shortened V by 0 bases and J by 2 bases, and 7 bases separated the two germline ends. The chain employs TRBV2 and TRBJ1-2; D is perhaps TRBD1 (6 bases). The source is a man in his forties or fifties with active or convalescent COVID-19. Sequenced: peripheral blood. In nucleotides, the CDR3 is TGTGCCAGCAGTGAAGCGGGGGCCAACTATGGCTACACCTTC. Its protein is CASSEAGANYGYTF. The variable domain in full, with the rest retrieved from reference TRBV2 and TRBJ1-2, is EPEVTQTPSHQVTQMGQEVILRCVPISNHLYFYWYRQILGQKVEFLVSFYNNEISEKSEIFDDQFSVERPDGSNFTLKIRSTKLEDSAMYFCASSEAGANYGYTFGSGTRLTVV.